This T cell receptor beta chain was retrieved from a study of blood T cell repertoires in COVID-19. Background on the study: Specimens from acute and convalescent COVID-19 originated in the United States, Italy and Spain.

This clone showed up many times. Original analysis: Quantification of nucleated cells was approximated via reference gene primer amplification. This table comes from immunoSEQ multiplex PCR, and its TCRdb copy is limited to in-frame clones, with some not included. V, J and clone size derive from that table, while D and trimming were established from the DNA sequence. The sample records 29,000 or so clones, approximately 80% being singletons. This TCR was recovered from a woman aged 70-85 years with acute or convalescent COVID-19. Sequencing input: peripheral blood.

The CDR3 region is CASSQARGGYGNTIYF. The CDR3 nucleotides are TGCGCCAGCAGCCAGGCGAGGGGGGGTTATGGAAACACCATATATTTT. This chain joins TRBV4-3 and TRBJ1-3, with a possible D match to TRBD1 (6 bases). Germline V gives CDR1 LGHNA, CDR2 YSLEER. Deletions cut 3 bases from V and 3 bases from J, with 15 bases between. The CDR3 runs to 16 residues.